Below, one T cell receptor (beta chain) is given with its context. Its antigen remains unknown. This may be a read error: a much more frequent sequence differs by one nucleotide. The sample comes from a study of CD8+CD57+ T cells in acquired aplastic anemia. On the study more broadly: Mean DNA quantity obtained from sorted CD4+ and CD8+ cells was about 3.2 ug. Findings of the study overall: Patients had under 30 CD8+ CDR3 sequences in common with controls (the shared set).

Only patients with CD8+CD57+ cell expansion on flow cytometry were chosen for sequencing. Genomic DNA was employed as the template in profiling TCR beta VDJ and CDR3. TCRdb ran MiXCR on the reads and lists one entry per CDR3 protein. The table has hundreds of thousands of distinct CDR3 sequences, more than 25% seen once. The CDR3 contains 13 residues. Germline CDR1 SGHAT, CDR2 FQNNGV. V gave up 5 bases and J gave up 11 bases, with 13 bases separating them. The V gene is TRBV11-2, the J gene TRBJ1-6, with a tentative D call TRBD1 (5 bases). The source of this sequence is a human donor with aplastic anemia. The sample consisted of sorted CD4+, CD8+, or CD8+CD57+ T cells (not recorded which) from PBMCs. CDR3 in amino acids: CASSARDEPPLHF. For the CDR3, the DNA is TGTGCCAGCAGCGCACGGGACGAGCCACCCCTCCACTTT.